Sequencing of this T cell receptor (beta chain) was carried out in a study of shared clonotypes between healthy human individuals. Method: immunoSEQ multiplex PCR; TCRdb's copy keeps in-frame clones and lacks some. In the table there are more than 1 million clones, about 84% of which are singletons. From germline, CDR1 is SGHTA and CDR2 FQGNSA. The CDR3 length is 15 residues. Trimming took off 4 bases at V and 5 bases at J, with 17 bases between the two ends. General study results and limits: Several donors had around 5.5% of their naive CD4 clonotypes in common. Sampling was confined to blood; repertoires within tissues likely differ.

This clone was detected a few times. Its target is not known. The chain has TRBV7-2 and TRBJ1-1; maybe TRBD1 (5 bases). The sequence came from a man aged 18 to 29 in good health. Some clones in this sample may be carry-over from other donors' samples. The sequenced material came from memory CD4+ T cells from PBMCs. Subset of the sample: CD45RA-negative fraction. The chain's CDR3 is CASSSNSGGRTEAFF. As DNA, the CDR3 is TGTGCCAGCAGCTCAAATTCGGGGGGTCGGACTGAAGCTTTCTTT.